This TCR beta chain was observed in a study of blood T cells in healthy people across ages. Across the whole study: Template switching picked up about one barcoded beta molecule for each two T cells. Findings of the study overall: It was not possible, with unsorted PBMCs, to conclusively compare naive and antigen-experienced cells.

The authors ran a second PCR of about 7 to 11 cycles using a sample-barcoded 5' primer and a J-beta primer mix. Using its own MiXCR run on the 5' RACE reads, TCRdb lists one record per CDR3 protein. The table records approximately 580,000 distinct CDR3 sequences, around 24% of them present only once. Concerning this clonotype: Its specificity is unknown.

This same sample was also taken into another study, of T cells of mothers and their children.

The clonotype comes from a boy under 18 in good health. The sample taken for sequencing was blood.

CDR3 protein: CATSDLSLGTGGSYNEQFF. The CDR3 DNA follows: TGTGCCACCAGTGATTTAAGTTTGGGTACAGGGGGCTCCTACAATGAGCAGTTCTTC. The J gene is TRBJ2-1, the V gene TRBV24-1; 8 bases align to TRBD1. Per the germline V gene, CDR1 is KGHDR and CDR2 is SFDVKD. V lost 1 base and J lost 0; bases outside the gene matches: 10. The CDR3 extends over 19 amino acids.